One sample yielded the 2 T cell receptor beta chains listed below, sequenced in a study of Graves' ophthalmopathy and Graves' hyperthyroidism. The authors amplified TCR beta CDR3 regions from RNA transcripts. RT-PCR with HTBI primers came first, then second-round multiplex PCR. Each CDR3 protein is one row after TCRdb ran MiXCR on the multiplex PCR reads. This table has about 640,000 distinct CDR3 sequences, 35% to 50% appearing once. The sequenced sample consisted of peripheral blood. The receptors were sampled from an adult man with Graves' ophthalmopathy.

This clonotype was counted only a few times. The gene calls are TRBV19 and TRBJ1-5; D perhaps matches TRBD1 (5 bases). The V end lost 3 bases, the J end lost 6 bases, and 12 bases lay between the germline ends. The CDR3 sequence is 14 residues long. The germline CDR1 and CDR2 sequences are LNHDA and SQIVND (reference sequence). In DNA form, the CDR3 reads TGTGCCAGTAGTATTCAGGGAACGAGTCAGCCCCAGCATTTT. Protein sequence: CASSIQGTSQPQHF.

This clonotype was detected ten times or more. The chain employs TRBV20-1 and TRBJ2-5; 13 nucleotides agree with TRBD2. With V trimmed by 0 bases and J by 2 bases, 12 bases remained unmatched. This CDR3 is 19 amino acids long. The V gene's germline CDR1 is DFQATT and CDR2 SNEGSKA (reference sequence). The CDR3 DNA sequence: TGCAGTGCTAGAGATCGACTAGCGGGGGGCGGGTATCGGCAAGAGACCCAGTACTTC. Translated: CSARDRLAGGGYRQETQYF.